This record looks at one T cell receptor beta chain sequence and its context. Its antigen is as yet unknown. This record comes from a study of CD8+CD57+ T cells in acquired aplastic anemia. Whole-study context: Sorted CD4+ and CD8+ cells gave a mean 3.2 ug DNA, range about 0.19 to 27.4 ug. Study observations and caveats: Overlapping CD8+ CDR3 repertoires of patients and controls contained approximately 28 shared sequences.

CDR1 and CDR2 from the germline V gene are SGHRS and YFSETQ. The CDR3 length is 15 residues. J gave up 3 bases and V 2 bases, and 5 bases lay outside the gene matches. The TCR beta profiling, which covered VDJ combination and CDR3 sequence, was carried out using genomic DNA as the template. TCRdb used MiXCR to reprocess the reads, holding one entry per CDR3 protein. Of 400,000 to 600,000 distinct CDR3 sequences listed, less than 35% were seen once; the top ten hold around 0.82%. All sequencing subjects had displayed CD8+CD57+ cell expansion on flow cytometry. The diagnosis in all patients was severe acquired aplastic anemia. Patients were treatment-naive when blood was sampled.

The TCR sequence derives from a human donor with aplastic anemia. The genes are TRBV5-1 and TRBJ2-1; TRBD2 agrees at 7 bases. The sequenced sample was sorted CD4+, CD8+, or CD8+CD57+ T cells (not recorded which) from PBMCs. The CDR3 sequence is CASSFAGAVYNEQFF. CDR3 coding DNA: TGCGCCAGCAGCTTCGCGGGAGCAGTCTACAATGAGCAGTTCTTC.